Listed below are T cell receptor beta chains from one sample, sequenced in a study of shared clonotypes between healthy human individuals. Clones were read by immunoSEQ multiplex PCR, and TCRdb kept only the in-frame ones, dropping some. Found here are about 690,000 clones, about 90% of them singletons; the top ten hold 34%. Sequenced sample: memory CD8+ T cells from PBMCs. These receptors originate from a man aged 18 to 35 in good health. Some clones in this sample may be carry-over from other donors' samples. Each CDR3 is given with its conserved first and last residue. The D gene is left open where the match is weak. Size is stated for part of the rows, as once, few or many counts, or as a class when the clone is expanded.

v_gene	abundance	j_gene	d_gene	CDR3aa	CDR3nt
TRBV4-1	-	TRBJ2-7	-	CASSQEGLGSYEQYF	TGCGCCAGCAGCCAAGAAGGTCTGGGATCCTACGAGCAGTACTTC
TRBV6-1	-	TRBJ1-4	-	CASSERGTDEKLFF	TGTGCCAGCAGTGAAAGAGGGACGGACGAAAAACTGTTTTTT
TRBV19	once	TRBJ1-2	TRBD1	CASSKTGTGVGYTF	TGTGCCAGTAGTAAGACCGGGACAGGGGTTGGCTACACCTTC
TRBV6-6	-	TRBJ2-1	-	CASSIQGGWSYNEQFF	TGTGCCAGCAGTATCCAGGGGGGTTGGTCCTACAATGAGCAGTTCTTC
TRBV5-5	-	TRBJ2-3	TRBD2	CASTPSGNRGDTQYF	TGTGCCAGCACCCCTAGCGGAAACCGGGGCGATACGCAGTATTTT
TRBV4-1	-	TRBJ1-1	TRBD1	CASSLRTGMNTEAFF	TGCGCCAGCAGCCTTCGGACAGGTATGAACACTGAAGCTTTCTTT
TRBV5-5	-	TRBJ2-3	TRBD2	CASRGPGLAGADTQYF	TGTGCCAGCAGGGGTCCGGGACTAGCGGGAGCGGATACGCAGTATTTT
TRBV7-3	once	TRBJ2-1	-	CASSPQRRSSYNEQFF	TGTGCCAGCAGCCCCCAGCGTCGGTCCTCCTACAATGAGCAGTTCTTC
TRBV18	few	TRBJ1-1	-	CASSPGAGNTEAFF	TGTGCCAGCTCACCGGGGGCAGGGAACACTGAAGCTTTCTTT
TRBV27	-	TRBJ2-7	TRBD1	CASSLVQGAYEQYF	TGTGCCAGCAGTTTAGTGCAGGGGGCCTACGAGCAGTACTTC
TRBV5-4	once	TRBJ2-7	-	CASSAGWVKDEQYF	TGTGCCAGCAGCGCGGGATGGGTGAAAGACGAGCAGTACTTC
TRBV27	-	TRBJ1-2	TRBD1	CASSLSSRGPYTF	TGTGCCAGCAGTTTATCGAGCAGGGGGCCGTACACCTTC
TRBV4-3	-	TRBJ2-7	-	CASSQVEGSYEQYF	TGCGCCAGCAGCCAAGTGGAGGGAAGCTACGAGCAGTACTTC
TRBV19	-	TRBJ1-5	TRBD1	CASIGQGYSNQPQHF	TGTGCCAGTATCGGACAGGGCTATAGCAATCAGCCCCAGCATTTT
TRBV6-4	-	TRBJ2-1	TRBD2	CASSDQGGGTRLADYNEQFF	TGTGCCAGCAGTGACCAAGGTGGGGGGACGCGGCTAGCGGACTACAATGAGCAGTTCTTC
TRBV7-8	-	TRBJ2-2	-	CASSFGGTGRTGELFF	TGTGCCAGCAGCTTCGGCGGGACCGGACGGACCGGGGAGCTGTTTTTT
TRBV28	-	TRBJ2-6	-	CASSRDSGANVLTF	TGTGCCAGCAGCCGAGATTCTGGGGCCAACGTCCTGACTTTC
TRBV29-1	-	TRBJ2-1	-	CSVDTLKGQRERNEQFF	TGCAGCGTTGACACGCTGAAAGGACAGAGGGAACGCAATGAGCAGTTCTTC
TRBV4-2	-	TRBJ2-7	-	CASSQDRTYEQYF	TGTGCCAGCAGCCAAGACCGGACCTACGAGCAGTACTTC
TRBV10-3	-	TRBJ2-7	-	CAISEPWEGDGFEQYF	TGTGCCATCAGTGAGCCCTGGGAGGGGGACGGTTTCGAGCAGTACTTC
TRBV11-3	-	TRBJ1-5	-	CASSLDGGRGNQPQHF	TGTGCCAGCAGCTTAGACGGGGGCAGGGGCAATCAGCCCCAGCATTTT
TRBV28	-	TRBJ2-5	TRBD2	CASSYRRTSGRETQYF	TGTGCCAGCAGTTACCGCCGGACTAGCGGGAGGGAGACCCAGTACTTC
TRBV27	-	TRBJ2-7	TRBD2	CASSLITSGSYEQYF	TGTGCCAGCAGTTTAATTACTAGCGGCTCCTACGAGCAGTACTTC
TRBV7-9	-	TRBJ1-5	TRBD1	CASSLGGQGSNQPQHF	TGTGCCAGCAGCTTAGGGGGACAGGGAAGCAATCAGCCCCAGCATTTT
TRBV28	-	TRBJ2-3	-	CASSPGGWDSTDTQYF	TGTGCCAGCAGTCCGGGTGGTTGGGACAGCACAGATACGCAGTATTTT
TRBV21-1	once	TRBJ2-5	-	CASSKAPGQETQYF	TGTGCCAGCAGCAAAGCCCCCGGCCAAGAGACCCAGTACTTC
TRBV11-2	-	TRBJ1-1	-	CASSLPWTDMNTEAFF	TGTGCCAGCAGCTTACCCTGGACAGATATGAACACTGAAGCTTTCTTT